This TCR beta chain was captured in a study of immune reconstitution after stem cell transplant in scleroderma. MiXCR, applied by TCRdb to the RT-PCR reads, yields one record per CDR3 protein. Among roughly 2,800 distinct CDR3 sequences, 3.6% were seen once, and the ten largest hold roughly 3.3%. The germline V and J ends were trimmed by 4 bases and 3 bases, with 7 bases remaining between them. Germline assignment: CDR1 MNHNS and CDR2 SASEGT. The CDR3 consists of 13 residues. By share, this clonotype counts as medium-sized (0.01 to 0.1%). The chain uses TRBV6-1 and TRBJ2-1; D is undetermined. The receptor comes from a human donor with systemic sclerosis. Sampling was conducted before or after autologous hematopoietic stem cell transplantation (not recorded which). The CDR3 loop reads CASSVGGYNEQFF. In DNA form, the CDR3 reads TGTGCCAGCAGTGTGGGCGGCTACAATGAGCAGTTCTTC.